One sample yielded the 24 T cell receptor beta chains listed below, sequenced in a study of PD-L1 blockade in urothelial cancer. Assay: immunoSEQ multiplex PCR; the TCRdb copy retains only in-frame clones and omits some. The profile shows some 77,000 clones, about nine tenths of them singletons. This specimen was PBMCs, taken around atezolizumab (anti-PD-L1) treatment. Source of these receptors: a woman in her 70s with urothelial cancer.

The CDR3 DNA sequence: TGTGCCAGCTCACCAAGGCTAGCGGAGACCCAGTACTTC. Translation gives CASSPRLAETQYF. V is TRBV18 and J is TRBJ2-5, with a tentative D call TRBD2 (6 bases). This CDR3 region has 13 residues. Deletions cut 2 bases from V and 5 bases from J, with 9 bases between. Germline V lookup: CDR1 KGHSH, CDR2 LQKENI.

The chain has TRBV5-4 and TRBJ2-5; 7 nucleotides match TRBD1. The CDR3 sequence is 16 residues long. Germline CDR1 SGHNT, CDR2 YYREEE (reference sequence). V trimming: 0 bases; J trimming: 4 bases; junction bases outside the gene matches: 9. CDR3 coding DNA: TGTGCCAGCAGCTTGGGTAGGGGGCGTCTCCTAGAGACCCAGTACTTC. Its protein product is CASSLGRGRLLETQYF. The variable domain in full, with the rest retrieved from reference TRBV5-4 and TRBJ2-5, is ETGVTQSPTHLIKTRGQQVTLRCSSQSGHNTVSWYQQALGQGPQFIFQYYREEENGRGNFPPRFSGLQFPNYSSELNVNALELDDSALYLCASSLGRGRLLETQYFGPGTRLLVL.

The chain uses TRBV7-2 and TRBJ2-1; 8 nucleotides agree with TRBD1. The CDR3 contains 14 residues. The ends lost 5 bases at V and 4 bases at J; junction bases unmatched: 4. Germline V CDR1 and CDR2: SGHTA, FQGNSA. Here the CDR3 DNA reads TGTGCCAGCAGCGACGGGACAGGATACAATGAGCAGTTCTTC. Amino acid sequence: CASSDGTGYNEQFF.

J is TRBJ2-7 and V is TRBV6-5; 11 nucleotides align to TRBD2. Losses at the gene ends were 5 bases for V and 6 bases for J; bases not matched to a gene: 9. The germline gives CDR1 MNHEY, CDR2 SVGAGI. The CDR3 loop spans 15 amino acids. CDR3 sequence (DNA): TGTGCCAGCAGTCGCGTGCGGGGACTAGCGGCCGAGCAGTACTTC. Encoded protein: CASSRVRGLAAEQYF.

The chain recombines TRBV28 with TRBJ2-7; TRBD1 matches 8 bases. The CDR3 loop spans 22 amino acids. V dropped 8 bases and J dropped 7; count of bases not matched to a gene: 37. Germline V gene data show CDR1 as MDHEN and CDR2 as SYDVKM. CDR3 sequence: CASLLRGAGGGLGRPTTEEQYF. CDR3 DNA sequence: TGTGCCAGCCTTCTCAGGGGGGCAGGGGGCGGTCTGGGGAGGCCTACTACGGAAGAGCAGTACTTC. The variable domain in full, with the rest retrieved from reference TRBV28 and TRBJ2-7, is DVKVTQSSRYLVKRTGEKVFLECVQDMDHENMFWYRQDPGLGLRLIYFSYDVKMKEKGDIPEGYSVSREKKERFSLILESASTNQTSMYLCASLLRGAGGGLGRPTTEEQYFGPGTRLTVT.

The chain is built from TRBV27 and TRBJ2-1; tentative D call: TRBD1 (7 bases). The CDR3 spans 15 residues. CDR1 is MNHEY and CDR2 is SMNVEV in the germline V gene (reference sequence). Deletions cut 7 bases from V and 4 bases from J, with 17 bases between. In DNA, the CDR3 is TGTGCCAGCACCCCCGGGGGCAGGGGGTACAATGAGCAGTTCTTC. Its protein product is CASTPGGRGYNEQFF.

V and J are TRBV7-9 and TRBJ2-2; D may be TRBD2 (5 bases). The CDR3 runs to 16 residues. The V gene's germline CDR1 is SEHNR and CDR2 FQNEAQ (reference sequence). The V end was cut by 1 base, the J end by 1 base, with 10 bases between. CDR3: CASSLVAGLNTGELFF. The CDR3 DNA follows: TGTGCCAGCAGCTTAGTGGCCGGACTGAACACCGGGGAGCTGTTTTTT.

The chain carries TRBV7-9 and TRBJ1-1, with D perhaps matching TRBD1 (6 bases). CDR1 SEHNR and CDR2 FQNEAQ come from the germline V gene (reference sequence). V gave up 0 bases and J gave up 4 bases, with 15 bases separating them. This CDR3 spans 16 amino acids. CDR3 in DNA: TGTGCCAGCAGCTTAGCAGGAGTAGGGGGACGCACTGAAGCTTTCTTT. It is translated as CASSLAGVGGRTEAFF.

The J gene is TRBJ2-1, the V gene TRBV30; D is ambiguous. Germline V lookup: CDR1 GTSNPN, CDR2 SVGIG (reference sequence). Trimming took 0 bases from V and 4 from J, leaving 4 bases between them. The CDR3 is 12 residues long. DNA for the CDR3: TGTGCCTGGAGTGTAACTTACAATGAGCAGTTCTTC. Its protein product is CAWSVTYNEQFF.

CDR3 amino acids: CASSLRGTGENTEAFF. DNA of the CDR3: TGCGCCAGCAGCTTGCGGGGGACAGGAGAGAACACTGAAGCTTTCTTT. J is TRBJ1-1 and V is TRBV5-1; 8 nucleotides line up with TRBD1. V lost 1 base to trimming and J lost 1 base; unmatched junction nucleotides: 6. The CDR3 is 16 amino acids. From germline, CDR1 is SGHRS and CDR2 YFSETQ.

The table lists this clone with a count of one. The J gene is TRBJ2-7, the V gene TRBV7-2, with 12 bases that match TRBD2. V shed 5 bases and J 3 bases; nucleotides not matched to a gene: 2. The CDR3 has 14 amino acids. Germline-derived CDR1 and CDR2 are SGHTA and FQGNSA. In nucleotides, the CDR3 is TGTGCCAGCAGCATACTAGCGGGGGGCTACGAGCAGTACTTC. This encodes CASSILAGGYEQYF.

V usage is TRBV10-3 and J usage is TRBJ2-7; possible D gene TRBD2, 6 bases. V was clipped by 6 bases and J by 4 bases, with 16 bases between them. The length of the CDR3 is 14 residues. Germline CDR1 ENHRY, CDR2 SYGVKD. This CDR3 reads CAIRAGFGGYEQYF. The CDR3 nucleotides are TGTGCCATCAGGGCGGGATTTGGAGGTTACGAGCAGTACTTC.

This clone was counted once. V and J are TRBV18 and TRBJ1-1, with 10 bases aligning to TRBD1. The CDR3 covers 13 residues. V shed 5 bases and J 4 bases; nucleotides not matched to a gene: 1. The germline V gene has CDR1 KGHSH and CDR2 LQKENI. CDR3 in amino acids: CASSGTGATEAFF. The CDR3 coding sequence is TGTGCCAGCTCAGGGACAGGGGCCACTGAAGCTTTCTTT.

This clone turned up a few times. The rearrangement links TRBV10-1 to TRBJ1-5, with 8 nucleotides matching TRBD1. V shed 6 bases, J shed 0 bases, and the junction held 7 bases outside the gene matches. There are 16 residues in the CDR3. From germline, CDR1 is WNHNN and CDR2 SYGVQD (reference sequence). Written as DNA, the CDR3 is TGCGCCAGCAGATTAAAAGGGACAGGTAGCAATCAGCCCCAGCATTTT. It is translated as CASRLKGTGSNQPQHF.

The gene calls are TRBV18 and TRBJ2-2, with 10 bases fitting TRBD2. The CDR3 loop spans 17 amino acids. The trim removed 3 bases at V and 4 bases at J, leaving 8 bases unmatched. Germline V gene data show CDR1 as KGHSH and CDR2 as LQKENI. This CDR3 is CASSPSQAGGPTGELFF. The CDR3 DNA follows: TGTGCCAGCTCACCCTCCCAAGCGGGGGGGCCCACCGGGGAGCTGTTTTTT.

This clone showed up just once. This chain links TRBV25-1 with TRBJ2-3, with no clear D. The CDR3 loop spans 15 amino acids. The V and J ends lost 1 base and 2 bases respectively, with 10 bases between them. Germline values: CDR1 MGHDK, CDR2 SYGVNS. The CDR3 is CASSESIRNTDTQYF. The CDR3 DNA follows: TGTGCCAGCAGTGAATCAATTAGAAACACAGATACGCAGTATTTT.

The chain uses TRBV18 and TRBJ2-7, with 11 bases that match TRBD1. This CDR3 spans 16 amino acids. From germline, CDR1 is KGHSH and CDR2 LQKENI. V lost 2 bases, J lost 2 bases, and 5 bases stayed unmatched. The CDR3 nucleotides read TGTGCCAGCTCACCAACAGGGACAGGGGGGGCCTACGAGCAGTACTTC. It translates to CASSPTGTGGAYEQYF. Filled out from reference TRBV18 and TRBJ2-7, the complete variable domain reads NAGVMQNPRHLVRRRGQEARLRCSPMKGHSHVYWYRQLPEEGLKFMVYLQKENIIDESGMPKERFSAEFPKEGPSILRIQQVVRGDSAAYFCASSPTGTGGAYEQYFGPGTRLTVT.

V is TRBV6-5 and J is TRBJ1-1; D might be TRBD1 (6 bases). Trimming pared 8 bases from V and 3 bases from J, leaving 16 bases between. The CDR3 totals 14 residues. CDR1 is MNHEY and CDR2 is SVGAGI in the germline V gene. CDR3 sequence: CASGIHRVDTEAFF. The CDR3 DNA sequence: TGTGCCAGCGGGATTCACAGGGTTGACACTGAAGCTTTCTTT.

V is TRBV6-1 and J is TRBJ2-4, with TRBD2 matching 8 bases. CDR3 length equals 16 residues. J was trimmed by 1 base and V by 4 bases; bases with no gene match: 6. The germline V gene has CDR1 MNHNS and CDR2 SASEGT. Written as DNA, the CDR3 is TGTGCCAGCAGTGCCAGCGGGAGAAGGGCCAAAAACATTCAGTACTTC. As protein: CASSASGRRAKNIQYF.

This chain joins TRBV10-3 and TRBJ2-7; 9 positions match TRBD1. V shed 10 bases and J 0 bases; nucleotides not matched to a gene: 7. The germline gives CDR1 ENHRY, CDR2 SYGVKD. The CDR3 is 14 residues long. The CDR3 region is CATIQGAGSYEQYF. CDR3 bases: TGTGCCACTATACAGGGGGCCGGCTCCTACGAGCAGTACTTC.

The rearrangement joins TRBV28 to TRBJ1-2; 7 nucleotides agree with TRBD1. The J segment lost 3 bases and the V segment lost 5 bases, leaving 3 bases of the junction unmatched. Germline values: CDR1 MDHEN, CDR2 SYDVKM. This CDR3 is built from 13 residues. The DNA for the CDR3 is TGTGCCAGCAGTCAGACAGGGTACTATGGCTACACCTTC. Protein product: CASSQTGYYGYTF.

This chain joins TRBV30 and TRBJ2-5, with a weak D call TRBD2 (6 bases). The germline gives CDR1 GTSNPN, CDR2 SVGIG (reference sequence). The CDR3 extends over 12 amino acids. V lost 5 bases and J lost 3, with 10 bases in between. The CDR3 protein is CAWGTGEETQYF. The CDR3 nucleotides are TGTGCCTGGGGGACGGGGGAAGAGACCCAGTACTTC.

The gene calls are TRBV5-4 and TRBJ1-1, with 10 bases identical to TRBD1. Germline loops: CDR1 SGHNT, CDR2 YYREEE (reference sequence). The CDR3 is made up of 14 amino acids. The V and J ends lost 6 bases and 1 base, in that order; junction bases with no gene match: 3. The CDR3 spells CASTGDRGNTEAFF. DNA of the CDR3: TGTGCCAGCACCGGGGACAGGGGGAACACTGAAGCTTTCTTT.

The chain recombines TRBV5-6 with TRBJ2-7; 8 nucleotides line up with TRBD1. The CDR3 spans 15 residues. Germline V gene sequence: CDR1 SGHDT, CDR2 YYEEEE. V lost 4 bases, J lost 0 bases, and 6 bases stayed unmatched. The CDR3 sequence: CASSTTTGASYEQYF. The CDR3 region has the DNA TGTGCCAGCAGCACTACGACAGGGGCCTCCTACGAGCAGTACTTC.